The clone carrying this T cell receptor (beta chain) was counted only a few times. The data are from a study of T-cell reconstitution after alpha-beta-depleted transplantation in children. Using unique molecular identifiers, the investigators prepared the TCRbeta library. TCRdb re-called the PCR reads with MiXCR, one entry per CDR3 protein. The top ten clones hold 4% of a sample with some 590,000 distinct CDR3 sequences, roughly 10% of them seen once. Trimming cost V 5 bases and J 0 bases, with 23 bases left between them. This CDR3 has 18 amino acids. Germline V CDR1 and CDR2: SQVTM, ANQGSEA. The V gene is TRBV29-1, the J gene TRBJ1-5, with D perhaps TRBD1 (5 bases). The sample here was PBMCs from the stem cell graft donor, taken from the stem cell graft. The source is a human donor who donated a stem cell graft to a child with acute myeloid leukemia. In DNA, the CDR3 is TGCAGCGTTTCTCCTACAGGACCGGGACTCCATAGCAATCAGCCCCAGCATTTT. Translation gives CSVSPTGPGLHSNQPQHF.